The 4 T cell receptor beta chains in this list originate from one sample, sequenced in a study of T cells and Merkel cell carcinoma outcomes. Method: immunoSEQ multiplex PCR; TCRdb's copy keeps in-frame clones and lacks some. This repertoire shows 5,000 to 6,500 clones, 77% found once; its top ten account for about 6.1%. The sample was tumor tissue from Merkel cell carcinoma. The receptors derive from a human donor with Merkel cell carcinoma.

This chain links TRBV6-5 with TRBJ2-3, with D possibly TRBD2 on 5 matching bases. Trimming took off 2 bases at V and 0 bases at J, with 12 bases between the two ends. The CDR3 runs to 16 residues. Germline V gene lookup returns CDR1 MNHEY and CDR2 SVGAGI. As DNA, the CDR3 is TGTGCCAGCAGTTACAGTTTGTGGACTAGCACAGATACGCAGTATTTT. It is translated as CASSYSLWTSTDTQYF.

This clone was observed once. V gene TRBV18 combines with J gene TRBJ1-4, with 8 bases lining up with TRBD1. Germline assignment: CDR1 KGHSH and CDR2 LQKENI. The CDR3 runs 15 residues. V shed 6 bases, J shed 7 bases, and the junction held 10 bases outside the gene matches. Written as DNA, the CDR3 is TGTGCCAGCTCCCCCGGACAGGGATCCGGTGAAAAACTGTTTTTT. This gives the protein CASSPGQGSGEKLFF.

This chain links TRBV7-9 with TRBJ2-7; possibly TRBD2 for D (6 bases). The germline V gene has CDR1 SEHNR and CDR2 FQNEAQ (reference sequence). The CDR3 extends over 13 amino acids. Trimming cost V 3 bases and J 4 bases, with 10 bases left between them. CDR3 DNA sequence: TGTGCCAGCAGCTTGTCCCGGGGGTACGAGCAGTACTTC. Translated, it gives CASSLSRGYEQYF.

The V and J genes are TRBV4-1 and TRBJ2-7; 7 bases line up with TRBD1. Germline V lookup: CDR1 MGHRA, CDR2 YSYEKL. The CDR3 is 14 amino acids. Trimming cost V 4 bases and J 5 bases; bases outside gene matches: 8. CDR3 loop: CASSRDREFDEQYF. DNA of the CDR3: TGCGCCAGCAGCCGCGACAGGGAATTCGACGAGCAGTACTTC.